These 4 T cell receptor beta chains originate from one sample sequenced in a study of monozygotic twins with inflammatory bowel disease (dated by TCRdb to the late 2010s). Libraries came from 5' RACE. The run used an Illumina HiSeq 2500. Each CDR3 protein sequence appears as one entry after TCRdb reprocessed the reads, and no DNA is included. This sample's table carries about 450,000 distinct CDR3 sequences. About 2.4% of the sample comes from the top ten. The material sequenced was blood. The source is a human donor with ulcerative colitis or Crohn's disease, or a healthy co-twin of an affected twin (not recorded which).

The chain recombines TRBV20-1 with TRBJ1-1; TCRdb names TRBD1, which stays unverified in the absence of DNA. The CDR3 covers 16 residues. Germline loops: CDR1 DFQATT, CDR2 SNEGSKA (reference sequence). The chain's CDR3 is CSARDPGRGQRSEAFF.

V and J are TRBV28 and TRBJ2-7; the TRBD1 assignment by TCRdb is unverifiable without DNA. CDR1 MDHEN and CDR2 SYDVKM come from the germline V gene. The CDR3 loop spans 11 amino acids. The chain's CDR3 is CASGTTYEQYF.

The J gene is TRBJ2-4, the V gene TRBV20-1; the TCRdb D gene call, TRBD1, has no DNA to confirm it. Germline CDR1 and CDR2: DFQATT and SNEGSKA (reference sequence). The CDR3 covers 16 residues. The CDR3 sequence is CSALYPDGRDQWNQYF.

The CDR3: CASSPGTRGDTQYF. The rearrangement joins TRBV7-6 to TRBJ2-3; TCRdb returns TRBD2, unconfirmable since there is no DNA. CDR3 length equals 14 residues. Germline loops: CDR1 SGHVS, CDR2 FNYEAQ. The full variable domain, completed using reference TRBV7-6 and TRBJ2-3, is GAGVSQSPRYKVTKRGQDVALRCDPISGHVSLYWYRQALGQGPEFLTYFNYEAQQDKSGLPNDRFSAERPEGSISTLTIQRTEQRDSAMYRCASSPGTRGDTQYFGPGTRLTVL.